The rows below give T cell receptor beta chains drawn from one sample of a study of blood T cells in healthy people across ages. TCRdb redid the calling of the 5' RACE reads with MiXCR, one entry per CDR3 protein. The data show 1.5 million to 2 million distinct CDR3 sequences, about 30% seen once. The source material was blood. Receptors originate from a woman under 40 in good health. The CDR3 runs from the conserved cysteine through the conserved F or W. Each record gives: J gene, D gene, clone size, V gene, CDR3 protein, CDR3 DNA. A D gene is named only where the DNA matches it firmly. Where a row states a size, it is once, few, many or the class of an expanded clone; other rows omit it.

J gene: TRBJ2-2
D gene: TRBD2
clone size: NA
V gene: TRBV28
CDR3 protein: CASSYTAGGRTGELFF
CDR3 DNA: TGTGCCAGCAGTTATACGGCGGGGGGTCGGACCGGGGAGCTGTTTTTT

J gene: TRBJ1-1
D gene: TRBD1
clone size: few
V gene: TRBV9
CDR3 protein: CAGSGTGAVTEAFF
CDR3 DNA: TGTGCCGGCAGCGGAACAGGGGCGGTTACTGAAGCTTTCTTT

J gene: TRBJ2-1
D gene: TRBD1
clone size: few
V gene: TRBV12-5
CDR3 protein: CASGSGQGYEQFF
CDR3 DNA: TGTGCTAGTGGTTCAGGACAGGGATATGAGCAGTTCTTC

J gene: TRBJ2-7
D gene: NA
clone size: few
V gene: TRBV5-1
CDR3 protein: CVSSLPQGPTYEQYF
CDR3 DNA: TGCGTCAGCAGCTTGCCACAGGGCCCTACCTACGAGCAGTACTTC

J gene: TRBJ2-3
D gene: NA
clone size: once
V gene: TRBV27
CDR3 protein: CASSLRVLAATGAFRDTQYF
CDR3 DNA: TGTGCCAGCAGTCTACGGGTGTTGGCGGCGACGGGGGCCTTCAGGGATACGCAGTATTTT

J gene: TRBJ2-3
D gene: TRBD2
clone size: NA
V gene: TRBV6-2/TRBV6-3
CDR3 protein: CASISGGTDTQYF
CDR3 DNA: TGTGCCAGCATCAGCGGGGGGACAGATACGCAGTATTTT

J gene: TRBJ2-7
D gene: TRBD2
clone size: few
V gene: TRBV20-1
CDR3 protein: CSASLGLGLREQYF
CDR3 DNA: TGCAGTGCTAGTCTGGGACTAGGGCTACGCGAGCAGTACTTC

J gene: TRBJ1-2
D gene: NA
clone size: few
V gene: TRBV10-3
CDR3 protein: CAISESASRDYGYTF
CDR3 DNA: TGTGCCATCAGTGAGTCGGCTAGTCGGGACTATGGCTACACCTTC

J gene: TRBJ1-2
D gene: NA
clone size: few
V gene: TRBV5-1
CDR3 protein: CASSLEGVGNYGYTF
CDR3 DNA: TGCGCCAGCAGCTTGGAAGGGGTCGGGAACTATGGCTACACCTTC

J gene: TRBJ2-5
D gene: NA
clone size: NA
V gene: TRBV27
CDR3 protein: CASMGVAGTIKGTQYF
CDR3 DNA: TGTGCCAGCATGGGGGTAGCCGGGACAATAAAGGGGACCCAGTACTTC

J gene: TRBJ2-1
D gene: NA
clone size: many
V gene: TRBV5-1
CDR3 protein: CASSPEGRDEQFF
CDR3 DNA: TGCGCCAGCAGCCCAGAGGGTCGGGATGAGCAGTTCTTC

J gene: TRBJ1-3
D gene: NA
clone size: NA
V gene: TRBV6-5
CDR3 protein: CATRDGFENTIYF
CDR3 DNA: TGTGCCACTCGGGACGGGTTCGAAAACACCATATATTTT

J gene: TRBJ1-1
D gene: NA
clone size: NA
V gene: TRBV20-1
CDR3 protein: CSAKPVQGSSRAFF
CDR3 DNA: TGCAGTGCTAAGCCAGTTCAGGGGAGTAGCCGGGCTTTCTTT

J gene: TRBJ2-7
D gene: TRBD1
clone size: many
V gene: TRBV5-1
CDR3 protein: CASSWTGASYEQYF
CDR3 DNA: TGCGCCAGCAGCTGGACAGGGGCTTCCTACGAGCAGTACTTC